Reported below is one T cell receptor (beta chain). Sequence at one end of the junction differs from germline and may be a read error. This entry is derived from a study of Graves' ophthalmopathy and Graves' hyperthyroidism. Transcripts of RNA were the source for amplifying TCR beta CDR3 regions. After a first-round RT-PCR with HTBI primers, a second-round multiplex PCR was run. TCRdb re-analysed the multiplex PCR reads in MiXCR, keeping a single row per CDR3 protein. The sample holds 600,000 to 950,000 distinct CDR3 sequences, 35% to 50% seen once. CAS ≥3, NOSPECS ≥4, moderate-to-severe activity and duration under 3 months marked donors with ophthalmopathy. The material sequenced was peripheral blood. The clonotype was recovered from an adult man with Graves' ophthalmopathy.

The CDR3 spells CAGSAGLGNYGYTF. The CDR3 nucleotides are TGTGCCGGCAGCGCAGGGCTCGGGAACTATGGCTACACCTTC. V gene TRBV9 combines with J gene TRBJ1-2, with D perhaps matching TRBD1 (5 bases). The CDR3 has 14 residues. Germline V gene sequence: CDR1 SGDLS, CDR2 YYNGEE.